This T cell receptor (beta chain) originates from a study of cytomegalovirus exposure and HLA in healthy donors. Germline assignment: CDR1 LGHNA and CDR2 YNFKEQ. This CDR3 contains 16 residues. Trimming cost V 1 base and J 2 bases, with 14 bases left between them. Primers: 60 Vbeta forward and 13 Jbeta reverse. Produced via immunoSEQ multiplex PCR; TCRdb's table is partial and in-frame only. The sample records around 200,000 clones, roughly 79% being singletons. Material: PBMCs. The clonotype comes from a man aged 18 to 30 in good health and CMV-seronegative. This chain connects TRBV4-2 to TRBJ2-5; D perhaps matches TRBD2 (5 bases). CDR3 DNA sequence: TGTGCCAGCAGCCAAGGAAATAGCGATACTCAAGAGACCCAGTACTTC. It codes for CASSQGNSDTQETQYF.